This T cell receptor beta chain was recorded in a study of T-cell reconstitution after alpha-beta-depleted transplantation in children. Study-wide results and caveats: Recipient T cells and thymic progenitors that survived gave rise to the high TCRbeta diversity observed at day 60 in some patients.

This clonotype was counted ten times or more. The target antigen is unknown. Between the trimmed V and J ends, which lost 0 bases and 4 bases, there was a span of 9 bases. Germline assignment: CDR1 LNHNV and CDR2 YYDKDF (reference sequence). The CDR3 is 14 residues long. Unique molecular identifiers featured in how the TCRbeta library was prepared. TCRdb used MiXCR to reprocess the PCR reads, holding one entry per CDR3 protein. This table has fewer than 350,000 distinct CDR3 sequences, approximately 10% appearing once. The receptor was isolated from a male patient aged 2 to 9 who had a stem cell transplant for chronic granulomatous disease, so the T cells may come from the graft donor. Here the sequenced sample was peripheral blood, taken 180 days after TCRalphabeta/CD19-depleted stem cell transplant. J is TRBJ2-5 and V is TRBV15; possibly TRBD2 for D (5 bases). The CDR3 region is CATSRDERGETQYF. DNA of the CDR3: TGTGCCACCAGCAGAGATGAACGGGGAGAGACCCAGTACTTC.